The rows below give T cell receptor beta chains drawn from one sample of a study of PD-1 blockade in classical Hodgkin lymphoma. Libraries were prepared by immunoSEQ multiplex PCR; TCRdb keeps only in-frame clonotypes and omits some of them. The table has about 40,000 clones, approximately 71% seen once. Source: peripheral blood mononuclear cells (PBMCs), taken at baseline. Every receptor here comes from a human donor with classical Hodgkin lymphoma. Each CDR3 is given without its conserved first and last residue. Each record gives: V gene, CDR3 protein.

>TRBV27
ASSLVSSDEQY
>TRBV10-3
AISELGEKLF
>TRBV5-6
ASSAVGAFSYEQY
>TRBV27
ASSYSDRKAQETQY
>TRBV4-1
ASLDSGNNEQF
>TRBV28
ASLHGTGVQNTEAF
>TRBV27
ASSTSGTGGYEQY
>TRBV13
ASSLKGGAGNEQF
>TRBV5-1
ASSSFGGGSYNEQF
>TRBV18
ASSPPQGSNSPLH
>TRBV6-5
ASIDPRGLNTEAF
>TRBV18
ASSSRTGTGDEQY
>TRBV21-1
ASSKADVSSYNEQF
>TRBV9
ASSAGTSGTDTQY
>TRBV18
ASSPLDLVVEQF
>TRBV2
ASSVQGANQPQH
>TRBV5-6
ASTLAGTDTQY
>TRBV2
ASKGPREQY
>TRBV7-9
ASSPSGQVDYT
>TRBV6-1
ASSELLGYT
>TRBV6-6
ASSYDLGVSNEQY
>TRBV13
ASSFRGRNTEAF
>TRBV19
AIPKGQGYT
>TRBV21-1
ASSKGLPCTDTQY
>TRBV11-3
ASSAIGGSLTHEQF
>TRBV4-3
ASSQDILAGGPDNEQF
>TRBV11-2
ASPLPGKGTEAF
>TRBV6-6
ASSYGQLNGYT
>TRBV4-3
ASSQERTGSYGYT
>TRBV18
ASSPSDTEAF
>TRBV18
ASSPTSSGVRKETQY
>TRBV14
ASADRLGGSSYEQY
>TRBV27
ASYGGGFTDTQY
>TRBV11-2
ASSLGQGGGELF
>TRBV4-3
ASSQEFRGSPYGYT
>TRBV28
ASSFVQVQGYNEQF
>TRBV5-6
ASSLNNGGDTQY
>TRBV27
ASSWFFGEEETQY
>TRBV27
ASGIIAGSDYGYT
>TRBV7-3
ASSYENTREQF
>TRBV9
ASSVDPGTSSNEQF
>TRBV5-6
ASSSRDRAREQY
>TRBV7-9
ASSLGTGVEKLF
>TRBV5-6
ASPPEAF
>TRBV15
ATSSHSQGRGSIAKNIQY
>TRBV6-5
ASSYSTGGYGYT
>TRBV19
ASSRGTGNQPQH
>TRBV30
AWASNRGRGGYT
>TRBV7-8
ASSLKLQVSINTEAF
>TRBV5-4
ASSLWGTSGRAYEQY
>TRBV29-1
SVEEVRMGSLDGGNL
>TRBV19
ASSIGANTGELF
>TRBV27
ASSSVAGADTQY
>TRBV14
ASSPPGLPPYEQY
>TRBV6-5
ASGSGANVLT